These 2 T cell receptor beta chains originate from one sample sequenced in a study of shared clonotypes between healthy human individuals. Using immunoSEQ multiplex PCR, the repertoire was profiled, and TCRdb retains in-frame clones only, with some absent. The sample includes under 80,000 clones, over 55% seen only once; the top ten take around 50%. The sample consisted of memory CD8+ T cells sorted from blood. Specified subset: CD45RO+ cells pooled with CCR7-negative TemRA cells. These receptors all come from a man aged 25 to 40 in good health.

This chain connects TRBV4-2 to TRBJ2-1, with D possibly matching TRBD2 (5 bases). Between the trimmed V and J ends, which lost 0 bases and 2 bases, there was a span of 11 bases. The germline V gene encodes CDR1 LGHNA and CDR2 YNFKEQ. CDR3 length: 16 residues. The CDR3 DNA is TGTGCCAGCAGCCAAGATCCGGGAAACGCCTACAATGAGCAGTTCTTC. This codes for CASSQDPGNAYNEQFF.

V and J are TRBV19 and TRBJ2-5; 7 positions match TRBD1. CDR3 length: 15 amino acids. The germline V gene has CDR1 LNHDA and CDR2 SQIVND (reference sequence). The ends lost 6 bases at V and 1 base at J; junction bases unmatched: 8. The CDR3 sequence: CASSPGTDSQETQYF. CDR3 DNA sequence: TGTGCCAGTAGCCCCGGGACAGACAGCCAAGAGACCCAGTACTTC.